This TCR beta chain was obtained from a study of identical twins. Worth noting for this clonotype: Its cognate antigen is unknown.

It was template switching that added a universal primer site, and there were unique molecular identifiers on the cDNA. Each CDR3 protein gets one entry after TCRdb re-called the 5' RACE reads with MiXCR. In the table there are about 1.7 million distinct CDR3 sequences, about 31% of which are singletons. Study results and caveats: The study found that models underestimated out-of-frame TCR alpha sharing in monozygotic twins.

Donors were all healthy Caucasians. Sequenced sample: cord blood. This receptor was identified in a newborn girl in good health.

CDR3 loop: CASSLVPGAINEQFF. DNA of the CDR3: TGCGCCAGCAGCTTGGTTCCGGGGGCGATCAATGAGCAGTTCTTC. The chain combines TRBV5-1 with TRBJ2-1; D may match TRBD1 or TRBD2 (6 bases each). V was clipped by 0 bases and J by 6 bases, with 13 bases between them. Germline CDR1 SGHRS, CDR2 YFSETQ. CDR3 length equals 15 residues.